These 18 T cell receptor beta chains were all obtained from the same sample, sequenced in a study of shared clonotypes between healthy human individuals. The protocol was immunoSEQ multiplex PCR, while the TCRdb copy is restricted to in-frame clones and leaves out a portion. Here the sample spans a few hundred thousand clones, 80% to 90% being singletons. Sequencing was done on a sample of memory CD8+ T cells sorted from blood. Subset described: CD45RO+ cells pooled with CCR7-negative TemRA cells. All receptors derive from a man aged 18 to 29 in good health.

In its sample, this clone was seen once. Here the CDR3 DNA reads TGTGCCAGCAGCGGGACTAGCGGGAATATGGAGACCCAGTACTTC. Translated: CASSGTSGNMETQYF. The gene calls are TRBV5-6 and TRBJ2-5; 13 bases agree with TRBD2. V trimming: 4 bases; J trimming: 5 bases; junction bases outside the gene matches: 5. The CDR3 is made up of 15 amino acids. The germline V gene has CDR1 SGHDT and CDR2 YYEEEE.

The chain recombines TRBV19 with TRBJ1-6; D is possibly TRBD1 (5 bases). The ends were cut back, 0 bases at V and 0 bases at J, with 9 bases in the middle. The CDR3 length is 17 residues. CDR1 and CDR2 from the germline V gene are LNHDA and SQIVND (reference sequence). The CDR3 nucleotides are TGTGCCAGTAGTATAGAAGGGGTCAGCTCCTATAATTCACCCCTCCACTTT. It yields the protein CASSIEGVSSYNSPLHF. The whole variable domain, filled in from reference TRBV19 and TRBJ1-6, reads DGGITQSPKYLFRKEGQNVTLSCEQNLNHDAMYWYRQDPGQGLRLIYYSQIVNDFQKGDIAEGYSVSREKKESFPLTVTSAQKNPTAFYLCASSIEGVSSYNSPLHFGNGTRLTVT.

V and J are TRBV13 and TRBJ1-1, with D perhaps TRBD1 (5 bases). The CDR3 contains 14 residues. V lost 6 bases and J 0 bases, leaving 11 bases between the germline ends. Germline CDR1 reads PRHDT; CDR2 reads FYEKMQ (reference sequence). CDR3 DNA sequence: TGTGCCAGCAGGGAGGGGACGTTGAACACTGAAGCTTTCTTT. This gives the protein CASREGTLNTEAFF.

This clone was found once. The chain's CDR3 is CASSLVAVTLAGELFF. CDR3 sequence (DNA): TGTGCCAGCAGCTTAGTCGCGGTCACACTCGCCGGGGAGCTGTTTTTT. The chain uses TRBV7-9 and TRBJ2-2, with D unresolved. Germline CDR1 SEHNR, CDR2 FQNEAQ (reference sequence). Trimming took 1 base from V and 6 from J, leaving 15 bases between them. This CDR3 comprises 16 residues.

V and J are TRBV27 and TRBJ2-2, with a tentative D call TRBD2 (6 bases). CDR3 length: 14 residues. V was pared by 10 bases and J by 2 bases, with 14 bases between. CDR1 and CDR2 (germline): MNHEY, SMNVEV (reference sequence). Here the CDR3 DNA reads TGTGCCACCTCGGGACTGCCTAACACCGGGGAGCTGTTTTTT. This encodes CATSGLPNTGELFF.

The gene calls are TRBV6-6 and TRBJ2-5, with D unresolved. The CDR3 totals 14 residues. Looked up from germline, CDR1 is MNHNY and CDR2 is SVGAGI (reference sequence). V was pared by 2 bases and J by 3 bases, with 10 bases between. The CDR3 spells CASSYEAAEETQYF. DNA of the CDR3: TGTGCCAGCAGTTACGAGGCGGCGGAAGAGACCCAGTACTTC.

This clone was detected only once. The gene calls are TRBV5-6 and TRBJ2-5; 8 bases are a match to TRBD1. V trimming: 2 bases; J trimming: 4 bases; junction bases outside the gene matches: 7. The germline CDR1 and CDR2 sequences are SGHDT and YYEEEE. The CDR3 spans 15 residues. CDR3 protein: CASSFQGAPSETQYF. The CDR3 nucleotides are TGTGCCAGCAGCTTTCAGGGGGCGCCTTCAGAGACCCAGTACTTC.

The rearrangement joins TRBV6-1 to TRBJ2-7; 8 bases match TRBD1. The CDR3 length is 15 residues. CDR1 and CDR2 from the germline V gene are MNHNS and SASEGT. Trimming at V came to 3 bases and at J to 2 bases, leaving 6 bases not matched to a gene. The CDR3 sequence: CASSEADRGPYEQYF. The CDR3 region has the DNA TGTGCCAGCAGTGAGGCCGACAGGGGACCCTACGAGCAGTACTTC.

In this sample, this clone turned up many times. This chain connects TRBV30 to TRBJ2-7; 7 bases agree with TRBD1. The CDR3 sequence is 15 residues long. The junction had 7 bases not matched to a gene; V was cut back by 0 bases and J by 2 bases. Germline CDR1 and CDR2: GTSNPN and SVGIG (reference sequence). The CDR3 region has the DNA TGTGCCTGGAGTGTCCGTTGGGACAGTGCCTACGAGCAGTACTTC. Encoded protein: CAWSVRWDSAYEQYF. The variable domain in full, completed from reference TRBV30 and TRBJ2-7, reads SQTIHQWPATLVQPVGSPLSLECTVEGTSNPNLYWYRQAAGRGLQLLFYSVGIGQISSEVPQNLSASRPQDRQFILSSKKLLLSDSGFYLCAWSVRWDSAYEQYFGPGTRLTVT.

This clone showed up just once. The chain links TRBV19 to TRBJ1-3; D is ambiguous. This CDR3 spans 14 amino acids. V lost 10 bases, J lost 0 bases, and 13 bases lay in between. Germline V gene data show CDR1 as LNHDA and CDR2 as SQIVND (reference sequence). CDR3 amino acids: CATSPALSGNTIYF. In nucleotides, the CDR3 is TGTGCCACCTCCCCTGCTCTCTCTGGAAACACCATATATTTT.

V usage is TRBV5-6 and J usage is TRBJ2-1; D is unclear. CDR1 and CDR2 (germline): SGHDT, YYEEEE. The CDR3 has 11 amino acids. V lost 0 bases, J lost 8 bases, and 3 bases lay in between. The CDR3 loop is CASSLAHEQFF. In DNA, the CDR3 is TGTGCCAGCAGCTTGGCCCATGAGCAGTTCTTC.

This chain joins TRBV28 and TRBJ1-3, with unresolved D. Germline CDR1 reads MDHEN; CDR2 reads SYDVKM. The CDR3 loop spans 13 amino acids. Trimming took 2 bases from V and 4 from J, leaving 6 bases between them. CDR3 nucleotides: TGTGCCAGCAGTTTAGTGTGGGGAAACACCATATATTTT. As protein: CASSLVWGNTIYF.

The gene calls are TRBV7-3 and TRBJ2-3, with TRBD1 identical over 7 bases. The V gene end was trimmed by 4 bases and the J gene end by 6 bases; junction bases not matched to a gene: 19. Germline CDR1 reads SGHTA; CDR2 reads FQGTGA. The CDR3 contains 18 residues. CDR3 nucleotides: TGTGCCAGCAGCTCGGGGCTTGACAGGGACGGCCCCACGGATACGCAGTATTTT. Its protein product is CASSSGLDRDGPTDTQYF.

The rearrangement uses TRBV5-1 and TRBJ2-1; TRBD2 aligns across 9 bases. The junction had 4 bases not matched to a gene; V was cut back by 6 bases and J by 0 bases. The CDR3 runs to 15 residues. Germline CDR1 is SGHRS and CDR2 is YFSETQ. CDR3 nucleotide sequence: TGCGCCAGCACCCTACTAGCGGGCTCCTACAATGAGCAGTTCTTC. It encodes CASTLLAGSYNEQFF.

CDR3 region: CASSLERLAGGRGKNIQYF. CDR3 in DNA: TGCGCCAGCAGCTTGGAGCGGCTAGCGGGAGGGCGGGGCAAAAACATTCAGTACTTC. This sequence joins TRBV5-1 and TRBJ2-4, with 12 bases that match TRBD2. Germline lookup yields CDR1 SGHRS and CDR2 YFSETQ. J gave up 3 bases and V 0 bases, and 10 bases lay outside the gene matches. The CDR3 spans 19 residues. Using reference TRBV5-1 and TRBJ2-4 for the parts outside the CDR3, the full variable domain is KAGVTQTPRYLIKTRGQQVTLSCSPISGHRSVSWYQQTPGQGLQFLFEYFSETQRNKGNFPGRFSGRQFSNSRSEMNVSTLELGDSALYLCASSLERLAGGRGKNIQYFGAGTRLSVL.

This clone was detected a few times. The same CDR3 is also encoded by other DNA sequences in this sample. This chain uses TRBV4-3 with TRBJ2-5; unclear D gene. The CDR3 runs to 14 residues. Germline V gene lookup returns CDR1 LGHNA and CDR2 YSLEER. The V end was cut by 1 base, the J end by 1 base, with 7 bases between. Here the CDR3 reads CASSQVLGQETQYF. CDR3 in DNA: TGCGCCAGCAGCCAAGTTTTAGGCCAAGAGACCCAGTACTTC.

The chain has TRBV11-2 and TRBJ2-7; D unclear. The CDR3 runs to 14 residues. CDR1 is SGHAT, CDR2 FQNNGV, per germline. The V and J ends lost 3 bases and 6 bases respectively, with 15 bases between them. The CDR3: CASSLELDGTEQYF. The DNA of the CDR3 is TGTGCCAGCAGCTTGGAACTGGACGGCACCGAGCAGTACTTC.

V is TRBV18 and J is TRBJ1-4, with D hard to call. The CDR3 has 16 residues. Germline assignment: CDR1 KGHSH and CDR2 LQKENI. Trimming took 2 bases from V and 2 from J, leaving 12 bases between them. The CDR3 nucleotides are TGTGCCAGCTCACCAACCGGGGAGGCGACTAATGAAAAACTGTTTTTT. Its translation is CASSPTGEATNEKLFF.